Detailed here is one T cell receptor beta chain. Antigen specificity is unknown. Sequencing used cDNA as its template, made by extracting RNA and reverse transcribing it. Here immunoSEQ multiplex PCR was the method, and the copy in TCRdb shows in-frame clones only, minus some. The sample includes more than 150,000 clones, around 60% of them seen just once. This entry belongs to a study of CD8+ T cells in alopecia areata. Whole-study results and caveats: Higher clonality and more expanded CD8+ clones appeared in lesional than normal scalp.

Documented treatment: oral pan-JAK inhibitor, 5-10 mg twice daily. Germline V lookup: CDR1 MNHEY, CDR2 SMNVEV (reference sequence). The CDR3 contains 14 residues. Trimming cost V 7 bases and J 5 bases, with 15 bases left between them. J is TRBJ2-1 and V is TRBV27; weak D call: TRBD1 (5 bases). The sample consisted of CD8+ T cells sorted from blood, taken at week 24, from a patient treated with tofacitinib. This sequence was found in a human donor with alopecia areata. This CDR3 reads CASTKGNKNNEQFF. In DNA, the CDR3 is TGTGCCAGCACGAAGGGGAACAAAAACAATGAGCAGTTCTTC.